A selection of T cell receptor beta chains follows, all from one sample in a study of Graves' ophthalmopathy and Graves' hyperthyroidism. In TCRdb, the multiplex PCR reads were re-called with MiXCR into one record per CDR3 protein. The profile shows a few hundred thousand distinct CDR3 sequences, under 45% of them singletons. The sequenced sample consisted of peripheral blood or thyroid tissue (not recorded which). These TCRs come from an adult man with Graves' hyperthyroidism. Each CDR3 is given with its conserved first and last residue. The D gene is left open where the match is weak. Rows give clone size only sometimes, using once, few, many, or a class for an expanded clone.

V	length	J	D	size	DNA	CDR3
TRBV13	14	TRBJ2-7	TRBD1	many	TGTGCCAGCAGCGCGGGACAGGGAAACTACGAGCAGTACTTC	CASSAGQGNYEQYF
TRBV29-1	14	TRBJ1-1	NA	NA	TGCAGCGTTGGGACTAGCGGGGACTACAATGAAGCTTTCTTT	CSVGTSGDYNEAFF
TRBV12-3/TRBV12-4	17	TRBJ1-5	NA	NA	TGTGCCAGCAGTCCGGGGTGCAGGGGAGGGGGCAATCAGCCCCAGCATTTT	CASSPGCRGGGNQPQHF
TRBV2	14	TRBJ2-5	NA	many	TGTGCCAGCAGTGATGGGGGGGCGAGGGAGACCCAGTACTTC	CASSDGGARETQYF
TRBV20-1	13	TRBJ2-1	NA	NA	TGCAGTGCTAAACGGCTAGTGGACAATGAGCAGTTCTTC	CSAKRLVDNEQFF
TRBV7-2	16	TRBJ2-7	TRBD2	NA	TGTGCCAGCAGCTCCCAGGATTTTGCGGGGGGCTACGAGCAGTACTTC	CASSSQDFAGGYEQYF
TRBV7-9	10	TRBJ1-2	TRBD1	NA	TGTGCCAGCGGCCCCGGGACAGACACCTTC	CASGPGTDTF
TRBV7-2	18	TRBJ2-2	TRBD2	NA	TGTGCCAGCAGCCAAGGAGGGCCTCTAGCGGGATTGGTCGGGGAGCTGTTTTTT	CASSQGGPLAGLVGELFF
TRBV18	14	TRBJ2-5	NA	NA	TGTGCCAGCTCACCACCGTACAGGCAAGAGACCCAGTACTTC	CASSPPYRQETQYF
TRBV19	13	TRBJ1-1	NA	few	TGTGCCAGTAGTAATAACAGGAACACTGAAGCTTTCTTT	CASSNNRNTEAFF
TRBV7-8	14	TRBJ1-1	TRBD1	once	TGTGCCAGCAGCCAAGGGACAGGGGCGAGTGAAGCTTTCTTT	CASSQGTGASEAFF
TRBV2	13	TRBJ1-2	NA	many	TGTGCCAGCAGTCGTGCGACAACGGGGGGCTACACCTTC	CASSRATTGGYTF
TRBV7-9	12	TRBJ1-2	NA	once	TGTGCCAGCAGCTTAGGGGGGAATGGCTACGCCTTC	CASSLGGNGYAF
TRBV7-6	16	TRBJ2-2	TRBD1	NA	TGTGCCAGCAGTCCCCTTCGGACAGGGTTCACCGGGGAGCTGTTTTTT	CASSPLRTGFTGELFF
TRBV7-2	15	TRBJ2-7	NA	NA	TGTGCCAGCAGCTTAACCGGGATGGGATCCTACGAGCAGTACTTC	CASSLTGMGSYEQYF
TRBV5-1	14	TRBJ2-1	TRBD2	NA	TGCGCCAGCAGCTTCGGGACTAGAGACAATGAGCAGTTCTTC	CASSFGTRDNEQFF
TRBV2	15	TRBJ1-1	NA	NA	TGTGCCAGCAGCCTCAGGGAGGTTTCGAACACTGAAGCTTTCTTT	CASSLREVSNTEAFF
TRBV29-1	14	TRBJ1-3	TRBD1	NA	TGCAGCGCTAAAAAGACAGGGATTGGAAACACCATATATTTT	CSAKKTGIGNTIYF
TRBV7-8	16	TRBJ2-7	TRBD2	NA	TGTGCCAGCAGTGCTAGAGATCGGCGGGGGTCCTACGAGCAGTACTTC	CASSARDRRGSYEQYF